These 29 T cell receptor beta chains came from one sample sequenced in a study of blood T cell repertoires in COVID-19 (dated by TCRdb to 2020 to 2021). Library preparation was by the immunoSEQ multiplex PCR assay. TCRdb retrieved this table from immuneACCESS and kept in-frame rearrangements only. Not all clones are present; in checked studies, unresolved V genes account for under half, and no reason is known for the remainder. This sample gives approximately 100,000 clones in total; approximately 85% of them show up just once. The ten largest account for roughly 6.5% of the sample. Sample: peripheral blood. The receptors derive from a woman aged 55-69 years with acute or convalescent COVID-19.

The J gene is TRBJ1-1, the V gene TRBV6-6; TRBD1 might be the D (6 bases). This CDR3 is built from 16 residues. Trimming removed 1 base at V and 6 bases at J, with 18 bases between. Germline CDR1 is MNHNY and CDR2 is SVGAGI (reference sequence). CDR3 protein: CASSYLRGGIVAEAFF. The CDR3 DNA is TGTGCCAGCAGTTACTTGAGGGGGGGCATCGTAGCTGAAGCTTTCTTT.

The rearrangement links TRBV6-5 to TRBJ2-1; 8 bases are shared with TRBD2. The CDR3 sequence is 13 residues long. Germline V gene data show CDR1 as MNHEY and CDR2 as SVGAGI. With 8 bases clipped from V and 10 bases from J, the junction kept 10 bases outside the gene matches. In DNA, the CDR3 is TGTGCCAGCGGCGGGGGGCGCGGAGGGGAGCAGTTCTTC. Protein product: CASGGGRGGEQFF.

V is TRBV27 and J is TRBJ1-6, with D perhaps matching TRBD1 (6 bases). Per germline, CDR1 MNHEY and CDR2 SMNVEV (reference sequence). This CDR3 region has 15 residues. The V end lost 6 bases, the J end lost 7 bases, and 16 bases lay between the germline ends. The CDR3 here is CASSPLPTGNSPLHF. The CDR3 nucleotides read TGTGCCAGCAGCCCTCTTCCCACAGGGAATTCACCCCTCCACTTT.

V is TRBV21-1 and J is TRBJ1-3; no check of the table's D call, TRBD1, against the DNA was made. TRBV21-1 is shown as a pseudogene. The CDR3 runs to 15 residues. CDR3: CASSKESGFRNTIYF. CDR3 coding DNA: TGTGCCAGCAGCAAGGAATCAGGATTTAGAAACACCATATATTTT.

This rearrangement joins TRBV6-5 to TRBJ2-1; 10 bases are a match to TRBD2. V shed 0 bases and J 2 bases; nucleotides not matched to a gene: 1. Germline CDR1 and CDR2: MNHEY and SVGAGI. The length of the CDR3 is 16 residues. The CDR3 loop reads CASSYSSGGAYNEQFF. The CDR3 DNA is TGTGCCAGCAGTTACTCGAGCGGGGGGGCCTACAATGAGCAGTTCTTC.

The chain uses TRBV24-1 and TRBJ2-4; 8 positions match TRBD1. J was trimmed by 6 bases and V by 4 bases; bases with no gene match: 7. The germline V gene encodes CDR1 KGHDR and CDR2 SFDVKD. The CDR3 totals 15 residues. CDR3 DNA: TGTGCCACCAGTGACACGACAGGGGCGGGAAACATTCAGTACTTC. Translating gives CATSDTTGAGNIQYF.

V and J are TRBV9 and TRBJ2-3; 13 bases are a match to TRBD2. The germline V gene encodes CDR1 SGDLS and CDR2 YYNGEE. The CDR3 runs 17 residues. Trimming removed 0 bases from V and 3 bases from J; junction bases left unmatched: 4. The CDR3 region is CASSVAGTSGTTDTQYF. CDR3 DNA sequence: TGTGCCAGCAGCGTAGCTGGGACTAGCGGGACGACAGATACGCAGTATTTT. Full variable domain (remainder filled in from reference TRBV9 and TRBJ2-3): DSGVTQTPKHLITATGQRVTLRCSPRSGDLSVYWYQQSLDQGLQFLIQYYNGEERAKGNILERFSAQQFPDLHSELNLSSLELGDSALYFCASSVAGTSGTTDTQYFGPGTRLTVL.

The CDR3 nucleotides read TGTGCCAGCAGTTACAGGGGTTATGAAAAACTGTTTTTT. Protein product: CASSYRGYEKLFF. V is TRBV6-6 and J is TRBJ1-4; TRBD1 might be the D (5 bases). This CDR3 has 13 residues. CDR1 is MNHNY and CDR2 is SVGAGI in the germline V gene (reference sequence). V was cut by 2 bases and J by 6 bases, with 7 bases left in between.

This sequence joins TRBV5-1 and TRBJ2-3, with a weak D call TRBD2 (6 bases). Per germline, CDR1 SGHRS and CDR2 YFSETQ. This CDR3 has 15 residues. The ends were cut back, 0 bases at V and 2 bases at J, with 10 bases in the middle. In DNA form, the CDR3 reads TGCGCCAGCAGCTTGGGACTAGGCCTCACAGATACGCAGTATTTT. It encodes CASSLGLGLTDTQYF.

The chain couples TRBV15 to TRBJ1-2; D perhaps matches TRBD1 (6 bases). Germline V lookup: CDR1 LNHNV, CDR2 YYDKDF (reference sequence). V was shortened by 4 bases and J by 3 bases, with 9 bases between the two germline ends. The length of the CDR3 is 13 residues. CDR3 bases: TGTGCCACCAGCACCCAGGGGCACTATGGCTACACCTTC. Residues: CATSTQGHYGYTF.

The chain carries TRBV5-1 and TRBJ2-4; 7 positions match TRBD1. The CDR3 has 14 amino acids. V trimming: 4 bases; J trimming: 5 bases; junction bases outside the gene matches: 6. Germline V gives CDR1 SGHRS, CDR2 YFSETQ. CDR3 nucleotides: TGCGCCAGCAGCCCCGACAGGGAAGAAAACATTCAGTACTTC. Translation: CASSPDREENIQYF.

This sequence joins TRBV28 and TRBJ2-1; the match to TRBD2 covers 7 bases. There are 16 residues in the CDR3. The V segment lost 7 bases and the J segment 4 bases; nucleotides outside the gene matches: 13. Germline V lookup: CDR1 MDHEN, CDR2 SYDVKM. CDR3: CASTPQRGALYNEQFF. The CDR3 region has the DNA TGTGCCAGCACCCCCCAGCGGGGCGCCCTGTACAATGAGCAGTTCTTC.

This clone has only one observation. The chain employs TRBV7-2 and TRBJ1-2; D call uncertain. The CDR3 consists of 15 residues. Germline lookup yields CDR1 SGHTA and CDR2 FQGNSA. V was trimmed by 0 bases and J by 0 bases, leaving 8 bases between them. CDR3 nucleotide sequence: TGTGCCAGCAGCTTAGCGCGGGCCGCTAACTATGGCTACACCTTC. Amino acids: CASSLARAANYGYTF.

This clone was found once. CDR3 nucleotide sequence: TGTGCCATCAGTGAGAGACTAGCGAGAAGCTCCTACGAGCAGTACGTC. Protein: CAISERLARSSYEQYV. The chain joins TRBV10-3 to TRBJ2-7; 8 positions agree with TRBD2. In germline, CDR1 is ENHRY, CDR2 SYGVKD. This CDR3 contains 16 residues. V shed 2 bases and J 0 bases; nucleotides not matched to a gene: 6.

This chain connects TRBV5-1 to TRBJ1-2, with TRBD1 as a possible D gene (6 bases). The CDR3 runs 14 residues. With 0 bases removed from V and 5 bases from J, the gap between germline ends came to 11 bases. Germline V gene lookup returns CDR1 SGHRS and CDR2 YFSETQ. The CDR3 sequence is CASSLASGAYGYTF. The DNA for the CDR3 is TGCGCCAGCAGCTTGGCATCAGGGGCTTATGGCTACACCTTC. Combining the CDR3 with reference TRBV5-1 and TRBJ1-2 gives the whole variable domain KAGVTQTPRYLIKTRGQQVTLSCSPISGHRSVSWYQQTPGQGLQFLFEYFSETQRNKGNFPGRFSGRQFSNSRSEMNVSTLELGDSALYLCASSLASGAYGYTFGSGTRLTVV.

This chain connects TRBV6-1 to TRBJ1-2; 7 nucleotides line up with TRBD1. CDR1 and CDR2 from the germline V gene are MNHNS and SASEGT. J gave up 4 bases and V 3 bases, and 2 bases lay outside the gene matches. This CDR3 region has 13 residues. The CDR3 coding sequence is TGTGCCAGCAGTGACCGACAGGGCTATGGCTACACCTTC. Protein product: CASSDRQGYGYTF.

This clone came up a few times. This chain uses TRBV28 with TRBJ2-7, with TRBD1 identical over 7 bases. Looked up from germline, CDR1 is MDHEN and CDR2 is SYDVKM. This CDR3 contains 17 residues. V gave up 5 bases and J gave up 2 bases; unmatched junction bases: 15. The CDR3 bases are TGTGCCAGCAGTGGGGACAGAATGACCTCTGTACCCTACGAGCAGTACTTC. This gives the protein CASSGDRMTSVPYEQYF.

CDR3 bases: TGTGCCAGCAGCTTAATGGCGGGAGGGGGATCGGATACGCAGTATTTT. Translated, it gives CASSLMAGGGSDTQYF. The rearrangement uses TRBV7-6 and TRBJ2-3; 9 bases agree with TRBD2. V dropped 2 bases and J dropped 6; count of bases not matched to a gene: 9. Germline values: CDR1 SGHVS, CDR2 FNYEAQ. The CDR3 is made up of 16 amino acids.

V and J are TRBV14 and TRBJ2-1; 12 bases are a match to TRBD2. The germline V gene encodes CDR1 SGHDN and CDR2 FVKESK. The CDR3 consists of 16 residues. The V gene end was trimmed by 3 bases and the J gene end by 10 bases; junction bases not matched to a gene: 10. The CDR3 bases are TGTGCCAGCAGCCACCTACCTAGCGGGAGGGCTGGGGAGCAGTTCTTC. As protein: CASSHLPSGRAGEQFF.

The V gene is TRBV27, the J gene TRBJ2-1, with 14 bases identical to TRBD2. CDR1 MNHEY and CDR2 SMNVEV come from the germline V gene (reference sequence). The CDR3 runs 14 residues. V lost 6 bases to trimming and J lost 9 bases; unmatched junction nucleotides: 4. The CDR3 DNA sequence: TGTGCCAGCAGCCCGGGACTAGCGGGAGTTGAGCAGTTCTTC. The encoded protein is CASSPGLAGVEQFF.

Regarding this clone: This CDR3 is also generated by other DNA sequences in the sample. The chain combines TRBV5-6 with TRBJ2-1, with a tentative D call TRBD1 (6 bases). V was cut by 0 bases and J by 7 bases, with 8 bases left in between. Germline loops: CDR1 SGHDT, CDR2 YYEEEE. This CDR3 is 13 amino acids long. CDR3 in amino acids: CASSLGGLNEQFF. CDR3 sequence (DNA): TGTGCCAGCAGCTTGGGGGGGCTAAATGAGCAGTTCTTC.

The J gene is TRBJ2-2, the V gene TRBV5-1; D uncertain. Germline V gene sequence: CDR1 SGHRS, CDR2 YFSETQ. The CDR3 totals 17 residues. V lost 0 bases to trimming and J lost 0 bases, with 12 bases between them. The CDR3 DNA reads as TGCGCCAGCAGCTTGGGCCAGGTCGGATCGAACACCGGGGAGCTGTTTTTT. As protein: CASSLGQVGSNTGELFF.

CDR3 residues: CASSEALSRRNQPQHF. In DNA form, the CDR3 reads TGTGCCAGCAGTGAAGCTTTGAGTAGGAGGAATCAGCCCCAGCATTTT. This chain links TRBV6-1 with TRBJ1-5; D call uncertain. V was trimmed by 0 bases and J by 4 bases, leaving 13 bases between them. The germline V gene has CDR1 MNHNS and CDR2 SASEGT. The CDR3 spans 16 residues.

The chain has TRBV28 and TRBJ1-5; D call uncertain. Germline CDR1 MDHEN, CDR2 SYDVKM. This CDR3 spans 12 amino acids. V lost 5 bases to trimming and J lost 11 bases, with 13 bases between them. The CDR3 sequence is CASSRTFLAQHF. The CDR3 region has the DNA TGTGCCAGCAGTAGAACGTTCTTAGCCCAGCATTTT.

V and J are TRBV5-1 and TRBJ2-3, with 7 nucleotides matching TRBD1. Germline trimming cut 5 bases from V and 6 bases from J; bases unmatched to any gene: 3. The CDR3 totals 12 residues. Per germline, CDR1 SGHRS and CDR2 YFSETQ. The CDR3 region is CASSPDRDTQYF. CDR3 sequence (DNA): TGCGCCAGCAGTCCGGACAGGGATACGCAGTATTTT.

V usage is TRBV5-1 and J usage is TRBJ2-1; TRBD2 is a possible D gene (6 bases). CDR1 is SGHRS, CDR2 YFSETQ, per germline. CDR3 length: 14 amino acids. Trimming shortened V by 5 bases and J by 7 bases, and 16 bases separated the two germline ends. CDR3 region: CASRRVGGGNEQFF. DNA of the CDR3: TGCGCCAGCAGGCGGGTGGGAGGTGGGAATGAGCAGTTCTTC.

This chain joins TRBV5-1 and TRBJ2-5; D is perhaps TRBD2 (5 bases). In germline, CDR1 is SGHRS, CDR2 YFSETQ. The CDR3 contains 16 residues. With 0 bases removed from V and 4 bases from J, the gap between germline ends came to 16 bases. Here the CDR3 reads CASSLDEGRRRETQYF. CDR3 sequence (DNA): TGCGCCAGCAGCTTGGACGAGGGAAGGAGAAGAGAGACCCAGTACTTC. Combining the CDR3 with reference TRBV5-1 and TRBJ2-5 gives the whole variable domain KAGVTQTPRYLIKTRGQQVTLSCSPISGHRSVSWYQQTPGQGLQFLFEYFSETQRNKGNFPGRFSGRQFSNSRSEMNVSTLELGDSALYLCASSLDEGRRRETQYFGPGTRLLVL.

The J gene is TRBJ2-7, the V gene TRBV21-1; the D call TRBD1 from the table was never checked on the DNA. TRBV21-1 is termed a pseudogene. This CDR3 is 16 amino acids long. The CDR3 loop is CASSKPPGQGTYEQYV. The CDR3 DNA reads as TGTGCCAGCAGCAAACCGCCGGGACAGGGCACTTACGAGCAGTACGTC.

V gene TRBV6-6 combines with J gene TRBJ1-2; D gene ambiguous. Looked up from germline, CDR1 is MNHNY and CDR2 is SVGAGI (reference sequence). The CDR3 runs to 13 residues. V lost 5 bases, J lost 5 bases, and 12 bases lay in between. CDR3 in amino acids: CASSPRSSYGYTF. CDR3 bases: TGTGCCAGCAGTCCTCGGTCCTCGTATGGCTACACCTTC.